Listed below are T cell receptor beta chains from one sample, sequenced in a study of spatial heterogeneity in lung cancer. TCRdb re-analysed the 5' RACE reads in MiXCR, keeping a single row per CDR3 protein. This sample carries tens of thousands of distinct CDR3 sequences, around 15% of them seen once, and the ten largest clones take 55% to 60%. The material sequenced was PBMCs, taken at surgery. The origin of the receptors is a male donor with early-stage non-small cell lung cancer. Each CDR3 is given without its conserved first and last residue. The order of the fields is V gene, J gene, CDR3 protein.

v_call: TRBV24-1
j_call: TRBJ2-2
cdr3_aa: ATSDPGGANTGELF

v_call: TRBV2
j_call: TRBJ2-5
cdr3_aa: ASNLAGQETQY

v_call: TRBV20-1
j_call: TRBJ1-2
cdr3_aa: SARGPNYGYT

v_call: TRBV29-1
j_call: TRBJ2-1
cdr3_aa: SVVSGDNEQF

v_call: TRBV7-9
j_call: TRBJ2-7
cdr3_aa: ASIKGTGPSYEQY

v_call: TRBV6-1
j_call: TRBJ1-6
cdr3_aa: ASRTGDSPLH

v_call: TRBV25-1
j_call: TRBJ1-5
cdr3_aa: ASSEWNGNQPQH

v_call: TRBV20-1
j_call: TRBJ1-5
cdr3_aa: SARLAQGQH

v_call: TRBV7-8
j_call: TRBJ2-2
cdr3_aa: ASNQVPGRGTGELF

v_call: TRBV6-5
j_call: TRBJ1-5
cdr3_aa: ASSRGPGYSNQPQH

v_call: TRBV7-7
j_call: TRBJ2-2
cdr3_aa: ASANARGLGTGELF

v_call: TRBV7-9
j_call: TRBJ2-1
cdr3_aa: ASSPRTGGYEQF

v_call: TRBV7-8
j_call: TRBJ1-5
cdr3_aa: ASSLGRDLYNQPQH

v_call: TRBV28
j_call: TRBJ2-7
cdr3_aa: ASTRSSYEQY

v_call: TRBV28
j_call: TRBJ2-3
cdr3_aa: ASRRTVYTDTQY

v_call: TRBV29-1
j_call: TRBJ2-1
cdr3_aa: SVDPTGTEQF

v_call: TRBV4-1
j_call: TRBJ1-2
cdr3_aa: ASSQDQGRAYGYT

v_call: TRBV10-3
j_call: TRBJ2-3
cdr3_aa: AISRDRSTDTQY

v_call: TRBV5-1
j_call: TRBJ1-2
cdr3_aa: ASSLVSNYGYT

v_call: TRBV5-4
j_call: TRBJ2-5
cdr3_aa: ASSPKGQETQY

v_call: TRBV6-5
j_call: TRBJ1-2
cdr3_aa: ASRDRMVPNYGYT

v_call: TRBV7-8
j_call: TRBJ2-1
cdr3_aa: ASSSSFNGEQF

v_call: TRBV20-1
j_call: TRBJ2-5
cdr3_aa: SAQQAFQETQY